A selection of T cell receptor beta chains follows, all from one sample in a study of CD8 T cells in ankylosing spondylitis. TCRdb recomputed calls from the 5' RACE reads with MiXCR, one row per CDR3 protein. This sample carries approximately 100,000 distinct CDR3 sequences, approximately 25% of them seen once, and the ten largest clones take 9% to 15%. The sample taken for sequencing was synovial fluid, either unsorted or a sorted T cell fraction (not recorded which). These receptors came from a male donor with ankylosing spondylitis. CDR3s include the opening cysteine and the closing phenylalanine or tryptophan. A D gene is named only where the DNA matches it firmly. Size is omitted from some rows. Given values are once, few, many or a class for expanded clones.

j_call clone_size v_call cdr3_length d_call cdr3_aa cdr3_nt
TRBJ2-3 few TRBV5-4 16 TRBD2 CASSPRTSGSTDTQYF TGTGCCAGCAGTCCTCGGACTAGCGGGAGCACAGATACGCAGTATTTT
TRBJ2-1 few TRBV19 19 TRBD2 CASSNRAGRPPGASGSFFF TGTGCCAGTTCCAATAGAGCGGGGAGGCCACCGGGGGCTAGCGGGAGTTTCTTCTTC
TRBJ2-2 NA TRBV3-1 16 NA CASSQLAGGTTGELFF TGTGCCAGCAGCCAATTGGCAGGGGGGACCACCGGGGAGCTGTTTTTT
TRBJ2-5 few TRBV27 15 TRBD2 CASSELSAGGETQYF TGTGCCAGCAGCGAGCTATCAGCGGGGGGAGAGACCCAGTACTTC
TRBJ1-1 once TRBV2 11 NA CASSVQAEAFF TGTGCCAGCAGTGTACAGGCTGAAGCTTTCTTT
TRBJ1-6 NA TRBV20-1 16 TRBD1 CSARDFRTGLYSPLHF TGCAGTGCTAGAGATTTTAGGACAGGGCTTTATTCACCCCTCCACTTT
TRBJ2-7 many TRBV5-1 14 TRBD2 CASSWGGDSYEQYF TGCGCCAGCAGCTGGGGGGGTGACTCCTACGAGCAGTACTTC
TRBJ2-5 NA TRBV20-1 15 NA CSARPPGGGKETQYF TGCAGTGCTAGACCACCCGGAGGGGGGAAAGAGACCCAGTACTTC
TRBJ2-7 NA TRBV6-1 13 NA CASRGPSSSEQYF TGTGCCAGCAGAGGTCCGTCGAGCAGCGAGCAGTACTTC
TRBJ2-1 few TRBV5-1 16 TRBD1 CASSVSGQIPYNEQFF TGCGCCAGCAGCGTGTCGGGACAGATCCCCTACAATGAGCAGTTCTTC
TRBJ2-7 few TRBV3-1 14 NA CASSQPGAVYEQYF TGTGCCAGCAGCCAACCCGGGGCGGTTTACGAGCAGTACTTC
TRBJ2-4 NA TRBV6-1 14 NA CASSGPRTKNIQYF TGTGCCAGCAGCGGACCCCGGACCAAAAACATTCAGTACTTC
TRBJ2-3 many TRBV5-1 13 NA CASSSTTGNTQYF TGCGCCAGCAGCTCCACGACCGGGAATACGCAGTATTTT
TRBJ2-3 few TRBV5-1 15 TRBD2 CASSRGLEVSDTQYF TGCGCCAGCAGCAGGGGACTAGAGGTGTCAGATACGCAGTATTTT
TRBJ1-6 few TRBV27 14 NA CASSPSGENSPLHF TGTGCCAGCAGTCCCTCAGGGGAGAATTCACCCCTCCACTTT
TRBJ2-3 NA TRBV2 14 TRBD2 CASTGRERTDTQYF TGTGCCAGCACGGGGCGGGAGAGAACAGATACGCAGTATTTT
TRBJ1-5 NA TRBV30 14 NA CAWSVWGPNQPQHF TGTGCCTGGAGTGTTTGGGGCCCCAATCAGCCCCAGCATTTT
TRBJ1-2 many TRBV7-2 14 NA CASSSSIAVDGYTF TGTGCCAGCAGCTCATCAATCGCTGTGGATGGCTACACCTTC
TRBJ2-5 many TRBV20-1 13 TRBD1 CSAGGQGAETQYF TGCAGTGCTGGTGGACAGGGGGCTGAGACCCAGTACTTC
TRBJ2-2 NA TRBV6-2/TRBV6-3 12 NA CASSYHAGELFF TGTGCCAGCAGTTACCACGCCGGGGAGCTGTTTTTT
TRBJ1-5 few TRBV5-1 15 NA CASSLGEGGNQPQHF TGCGCCAGCAGCTTGGGTGAGGGCGGCAATCAGCCCCAGCATTTT
TRBJ2-7 NA TRBV24-1 15 TRBD1 CATSDPGTGNYEQYF TGTGCCACCAGTGATCCTGGGACAGGGAACTACGAGCAGTACTTC
TRBJ1-2 medium-sized TRBV12-3/TRBV12-4 14 NA CASSLNQGNYGYTF TGTGCCAGCAGTTTAAATCAGGGAAACTATGGCTACACCTTC
TRBJ2-1 few TRBV2 15 TRBD2 CASSETTSGRNEQFF TGTGCCAGCAGTGAAACGACTAGCGGACGCAATGAGCAGTTCTTC
TRBJ1-5 few TRBV5-1 15 NA CASSIDSTGNQPQHF TGCGCCAGCAGCATAGACAGTACTGGCAATCAGCCCCAGCATTTT
TRBJ2-7 NA TRBV7-2 13 NA CASSQDLVGEQYF TGTGCCAGCAGCCAAGACTTAGTCGGCGAGCAGTACTTC
TRBJ1-4 few TRBV5-1 15 NA CASGITGATNEKLFF TGCGCCAGCGGAATTACAGGAGCAACTAATGAAAAACTGTTTTTT
TRBJ2-2 many TRBV5-1 15 NA CASSLAGGMAGELFF TGCGCCAGCAGCTTGGCCGGGGGCATGGCCGGGGAGCTGTTTTTT
TRBJ2-7 few TRBV5-4 15 NA CASSPEGRFVYEQYF TGTGCCAGCAGCCCGGAGGGACGGTTTGTATACGAGCAGTACTTC
TRBJ1-1 NA TRBV10-3 18 TRBD1 CAIKPSVGQGWGGTEAFF TGTGCCATCAAGCCCTCGGTCGGACAGGGCTGGGGCGGCACTGAAGCTTTCTTT
TRBJ2-5 few TRBV11-1 14 NA CASSLAGRKETQYF TGTGCCAGCAGCTTAGCGGGCAGAAAAGAGACCCAGTACTTC
TRBJ2-1 many TRBV12-3/TRBV12-4 13 NA CASSLGSYNEQFF TGTGCCAGCAGTTTGGGCTCCTACAATGAGCAGTTCTTC
TRBJ2-1 NA TRBV20-1 12 NA CSAEQVYNEQFF TGCAGTGCAGAACAGGTATACAATGAGCAGTTCTTC
TRBJ2-5 NA TRBV9 15 NA CASSVVGGAGETQYF TGTGCCAGCAGCGTAGTAGGGGGGGCGGGGGAGACCCAGTACTTC
TRBJ1-2 NA TRBV18 12 NA CASSQDNYGYTF TGTGCCAGCTCACAGGATAACTATGGCTACACCTTC
TRBJ1-2 few TRBV5-1 16 NA CASTLTAGASNYGYTF TGCGCCAGCACCCTCACCGCGGGGGCATCTAACTATGGCTACACCTTC
TRBJ1-4 NA TRBV7-8 15 NA CASSLFLTPGEKLFF TGTGCCAGCAGCTTATTTCTGACCCCTGGTGAAAAACTGTTTTTT
TRBJ2-1 many TRBV20-1 14 TRBD2 CSARDGTIVNEQFF TGCAGTGCTAGAGATGGGACTATCGTCAATGAGCAGTTCTTC
TRBJ2-7 few TRBV7-9 15 NA CASSFAGILTYEQYF TGTGCCAGCAGCTTTGCTGGGATCCTAACCTACGAGCAGTACTTC
TRBJ1-5 few TRBV12-3/TRBV12-4 15 NA CASSLGEGGGQPQHF TGTGCCAGCAGTTTAGGCGAGGGAGGGGGTCAGCCCCAGCATTTT
TRBJ2-5 few TRBV5-1 13 NA CASSLEIQETQYF TGCGCCAGCAGCTTAGAGATCCAAGAGACCCAGTACTTC
TRBJ2-1 few TRBV11-2 15 TRBD1 CASSTAGQGLDEQFF TGTGCCAGCAGTACAGCGGGACAGGGTTTAGATGAGCAGTTCTTC
TRBJ2-1 few TRBV24-1 16 TRBD2 CATSDSIAGNYNEQFF TGTGCCACCAGTGACTCGATAGCGGGAAACTACAATGAGCAGTTCTTC
TRBJ2-7 NA TRBV20-1 12 NA CSARGHPTKQYF TGCAGTGCTAGGGGGCATCCTACGAAGCAGTACTTC
TRBJ2-2 NA TRBV25-1 15 NA CASSGEGTLTGELFF TGTGCCAGCAGTGGGGAAGGGACTCTCACCGGGGAGCTGTTTTTT
TRBJ2-3 few TRBV30 16 TRBD2 CAWSGQNGRATDTQYF TGTGCCTGGAGTGGACAGAACGGGAGGGCCACAGATACGCAGTATTTT
TRBJ2-3 many TRBV20-1 14 NA CSVLTSRGADTQYF TGCAGTGTTCTGACTAGCAGGGGGGCAGATACGCAGTATTTT
TRBJ2-2 few TRBV20-1 12 NA CSASGTSGELFF TGCAGTGCTAGTGGAACCAGCGGGGAGCTGTTTTTT
TRBJ2-5 many TRBV20-1 14 TRBD1 CSARVEQGLETQYF TGCAGTGCTAGAGTTGAACAGGGGTTGGAGACCCAGTACTTC
TRBJ2-2 few TRBV19 14 NA CASSPTAYTGELFF TGTGCCAGTAGCCCGACAGCATACACCGGGGAGCTGTTTTTT
TRBJ2-2 few TRBV20-1 13 TRBD1 CSASTGGAGELFF TGCAGTGCTTCGACAGGGGGGGCCGGGGAGCTGTTTTTT
TRBJ2-7 NA TRBV7-8 15 TRBD2 CASSFLSGSSYEQYF TGTGCCAGCAGCTTTCTTAGCGGGAGCTCCTACGAGCAGTACTTC
TRBJ2-2 NA TRBV27 15 NA CASSLKGTTGGELFF TGTGCCAGCAGTTTAAAGGGAACTACAGGCGGGGAGCTGTTTTTT